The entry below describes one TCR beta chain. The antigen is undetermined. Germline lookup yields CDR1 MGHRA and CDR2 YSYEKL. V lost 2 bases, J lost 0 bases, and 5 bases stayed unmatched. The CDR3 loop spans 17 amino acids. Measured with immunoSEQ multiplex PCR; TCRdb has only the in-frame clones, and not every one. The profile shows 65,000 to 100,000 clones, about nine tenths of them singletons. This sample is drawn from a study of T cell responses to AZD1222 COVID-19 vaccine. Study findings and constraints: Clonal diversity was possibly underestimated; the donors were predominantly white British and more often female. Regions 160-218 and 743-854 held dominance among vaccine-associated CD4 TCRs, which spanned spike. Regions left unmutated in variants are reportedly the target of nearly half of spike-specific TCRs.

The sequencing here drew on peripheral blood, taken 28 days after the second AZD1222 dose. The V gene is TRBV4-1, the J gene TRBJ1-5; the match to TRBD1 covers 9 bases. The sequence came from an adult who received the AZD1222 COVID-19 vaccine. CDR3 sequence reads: CASSQWTGDSSNQPQHF. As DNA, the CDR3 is TGCGCCAGCAGCCAATGGACAGGGGATTCTAGCAATCAGCCCCAGCATTTT.